This T cell receptor beta chain emerged from a study of T-cell reconstitution after alpha-beta-depleted transplantation in children. Whole-study findings and limits: Expanded graft clones numbering several hundred reportedly gave rise to alpha-beta T cells about two months after transplant. Where some patients showed high TCRbeta diversity at day 60, it came from recipient T cells and thymic progenitors that had survived. T-cell numbers and diversity one year post-transplant derived largely from freshly generated T cells.

This clonotype came up many times. What it binds is unknown. Germline V lookup: CDR1 SGHRS, CDR2 YFSETQ. V lost 3 bases, J lost 9 bases, and 15 bases stayed unmatched. The length of the CDR3 is 16 residues. A library of TCRbeta sequences, prepared with unique molecular identifiers, was generated. TCRdb used MiXCR to reprocess the PCR reads, holding one entry per CDR3 protein. The sample includes around 490,000 distinct CDR3 sequences, more than 9.5% seen only once; the top ten take roughly 15%. The gene calls are TRBV5-1 and TRBJ2-1; 7 nucleotides align to TRBD1. The TCR comes from a female patient aged 2-15 years who had a stem cell transplant for aplastic anemia, so the T cells may come from the graft donor. The sequencing used PBMCs, mostly from graft donor cells, collected 180 days after TCRalphabeta/CD19-depleted stem cell transplant. DNA of the CDR3: TGCGCCAGCAGCTCACAGGGGTCAGGCGTAGTGGGTGAGCAGTTCTTC. Protein sequence: CASSSQGSGVVGEQFF.